A single sample is the source of the 18 T cell receptor beta chains below, sequenced in a study of cytomegalovirus exposure and HLA in healthy donors. The PCR contained 60 Vbeta and 13 Jbeta primers. Profiling relied on immunoSEQ multiplex PCR, and the TCRdb table lists in-frame clones only, not all of them. Here the sample table reports around 150,000 clones. Input material: PBMCs. Receptors were obtained from a man aged 25-45 years in good health and CMV-seronegative.

The CDR3 DNA sequence: TGTGCCAGCAGTGACGGCGGACCCCAGCATTTT. Residues: CASSDGGPQHF. The V gene is TRBV6-4, the J gene TRBJ1-5; D unresolved. The CDR3 has 11 amino acids. V was pared by 2 bases and J by 10 bases, with 6 bases between. The germline gives CDR1 MRHNA, CDR2 SNTAGT.

This chain uses TRBV9 with TRBJ2-7; 7 bases match TRBD1. CDR3 length equals 16 residues. Losses at the gene ends were 3 bases for V and 2 bases for J; bases not matched to a gene: 11. Germline assignment: CDR1 SGDLS and CDR2 YYNGEE. The CDR3 nucleotides are TGTGCCAGCAGCGCCGAGACAGGGAGTATGGCCTACGAGCAGTACTTC. As protein: CASSAETGSMAYEQYF. Supplemented by reference TRBV9 and TRBJ2-7, the full variable domain reads DSGVTQTPKHLITATGQRVTLRCSPRSGDLSVYWYQQSLDQGLQFLIQYYNGEERAKGNILERFSAQQFPDLHSELNLSSLELGDSALYFCASSAETGSMAYEQYFGPGTRLTVT.

J is TRBJ2-5 and V is TRBV19; 8 bases map to TRBD2. With 3 bases clipped from V and 2 bases from J, the junction kept 11 bases outside the gene matches. The CDR3 is 17 amino acids. Germline CDR1 and CDR2: LNHDA and SQIVND (reference sequence). The CDR3 sequence is CASSMGATSGFQETQYF. CDR3 coding DNA: TGTGCCAGTAGTATGGGGGCCACTAGCGGTTTTCAAGAGACCCAGTACTTC.

The chain has TRBV10-2 and TRBJ1-1; no clear D. Germline V gene lookup returns CDR1 WSHSY and CDR2 SAAADI. The V and J ends lost 0 bases and 3 bases respectively, with 5 bases between them. This CDR3 comprises 13 residues. CDR3 coding DNA: TGCGCCAGCAGTGAGTCGGGAGACACTGAAGCTTTCTTT. Amino acids: CASSESGDTEAFF.

As to this clone: The sample carries other DNA sequences with the same CDR3. The chain employs TRBV5-1 and TRBJ2-1, with a possible D match to TRBD1 (5 bases). The length of the CDR3 is 13 residues. Germline-derived CDR1 and CDR2 are SGHRS and YFSETQ. V was cut by 4 bases and J by 4 bases, with 9 bases left in between. DNA of the CDR3: TGCGCCAGCAGCCTCGACAGATACAATGAGCAGTTCTTC. It is translated as CASSLDRYNEQFF.

The chain recombines TRBV7-9 with TRBJ2-4, with a weak D call TRBD1 (6 bases). CDR1 is SEHNR, CDR2 FQNEAQ, per germline (reference sequence). The CDR3 sequence is 15 residues long. Trimming took 6 bases from V and 3 from J, leaving 15 bases between them. CDR3 residues: CASSPGVLSKNIQYF. The CDR3 region has the DNA TGTGCCAGCAGTCCAGGGGTTCTTAGCAAAAACATTCAGTACTTC.

The gene calls are TRBV18 and TRBJ2-3; D gene uncertain. This CDR3 is 13 amino acids long. Germline values: CDR1 KGHSH, CDR2 LQKENI. The germline V and J ends were trimmed by 2 bases and 2 bases, with 5 bases remaining between them. The CDR3 spells CASSPFYTDTQYF. DNA of the CDR3: TGTGCCAGCTCACCATTTTACACAGATACGCAGTATTTT.

The rearrangement joins TRBV6-5 to TRBJ1-2; 10 bases are shared with TRBD1. Per the germline V gene, CDR1 is MNHEY and CDR2 is SVGAGI. The CDR3 runs to 15 residues. The junction had 6 bases not matched to a gene; V was cut back by 2 bases and J by 6 bases. CDR3 DNA: TGTGCCAGCAGTTACCGGGACAGGGGAGGGGATGGCTACACCTTC. As protein: CASSYRDRGGDGYTF.

The chain couples TRBV7-9 to TRBJ1-2, with D perhaps TRBD1 (5 bases). The germline V and J ends were trimmed by 3 bases and 2 bases, with 16 bases remaining between them. Germline CDR1 SEHNR, CDR2 FQNEAQ (reference sequence). The CDR3 is 16 residues long. CDR3: CASSLALGGDNYGYTF. The CDR3 bases are TGTGCCAGCAGCTTGGCCCTAGGAGGGGACAACTATGGCTACACCTTC.

The CDR3 loop reads CASSPPGTGRNEQYF. The CDR3 DNA reads TGTGCCAGCAGTCCGCCCGGGACAGGGAGGAACGAGCAGTACTTC. V is TRBV27 and J is TRBJ2-7; 9 positions agree with TRBD1. Germline V gene data show CDR1 as MNHEY and CDR2 as SMNVEV (reference sequence). V lost 5 bases, J lost 5 bases, and 10 bases stayed unmatched. The CDR3 is 15 amino acids.

CDR3 loop: CASSRRDRSYEQYF. Written as DNA, the CDR3 is TGTGCCAGCAGCCGTCGGGACAGGTCCTACGAGCAGTACTTC. This rearrangement joins TRBV7-9 to TRBJ2-7; 8 positions agree with TRBD1. Germline V CDR1 and CDR2: SEHNR, FQNEAQ (reference sequence). The junction had 4 bases not matched to a gene; V was cut back by 5 bases and J by 1 base. There are 14 residues in the CDR3.

The rearrangement uses TRBV5-1 and TRBJ1-3; TRBD1 matches at 8 bases. V lost 0 bases, J lost 4 bases, and 0 bases stayed unmatched. The CDR3 is 14 residues long. Germline CDR1 reads SGHRS; CDR2 reads YFSETQ. As DNA, the CDR3 is TGCGCCAGCAGCTTGGGGACAGGGGGAAACACCATATATTTT. Amino acids: CASSLGTGGNTIYF.

The chain has TRBV6-5 and TRBJ2-1; 9 nucleotides agree with TRBD1. CDR1 and CDR2 from the germline V gene are MNHEY and SVGAGI. V shed 0 bases and J 5 bases; nucleotides not matched to a gene: 5. This CDR3 has 16 amino acids. CDR3 in amino acids: CASSYSAGQGHNEQFF. The CDR3 coding sequence is TGTGCCAGCAGTTACTCCGCGGGACAGGGACACAATGAGCAGTTCTTC.

The chain is built from TRBV27 and TRBJ1-4; no definite D call. The length of the CDR3 is 16 residues. Germline CDR1 MNHEY, CDR2 SMNVEV (reference sequence). V shed 4 bases and J shed 4 bases, with 16 bases lying between them. The CDR3: CASSSGVERINEKLFF. CDR3 sequence (DNA): TGTGCCAGCAGTTCCGGAGTAGAAAGGATTAATGAAAAACTGTTTTTT.

This chain connects TRBV6-5 to TRBJ1-1; D is ambiguous. The germline V gene has CDR1 MNHEY and CDR2 SVGAGI. V was shortened by 2 bases and J by 0 bases, with 7 bases between the two germline ends. This CDR3 region has 14 residues. The CDR3, as DNA: TGTGCCAGCAGTTACCAGATCATGAACACTGAAGCTTTCTTT. Protein product: CASSYQIMNTEAFF.

This rearrangement joins TRBV7-6 to TRBJ1-2, with 10 bases that match TRBD1. The CDR3 sequence is 16 residues long. V gave up 2 bases and J gave up 3 bases; unmatched junction bases: 6. CDR1 and CDR2 from the germline V gene are SGHVS and FNYEAQ. The CDR3 protein is CASSLFTGTGDYGYTF. In DNA form, the CDR3 reads TGTGCCAGCAGCTTATTTACCGGGACAGGGGACTATGGCTACACCTTC.

The chain combines TRBV5-1 with TRBJ2-3; D may be TRBD1 (6 bases). The CDR3 is made up of 16 amino acids. Trimming stripped 0 bases from V and 4 bases from J, with 15 bases between. Germline CDR1 reads SGHRS; CDR2 reads YFSETQ. CDR3 sequence reads: CASSLGGLVGADTQYF. DNA of the CDR3: TGCGCCAGCAGCTTGGGGGGGCTAGTCGGCGCAGATACGCAGTATTTT.

The CDR3 loop is CASSLVRGEQYF. The CDR3, as DNA: TGCGCCAGCAGCTTGGTCAGGGGCGAGCAGTACTTC. The V gene is TRBV5-1, the J gene TRBJ2-7; D possibly corresponds to TRBD1 (6 bases). V was shortened by 0 bases and J by 6 bases, with 7 bases between the two germline ends. Per germline, CDR1 SGHRS and CDR2 YFSETQ. The CDR3 spans 12 residues.